Following are 18 T cell receptor beta chains from one sample sequenced in a study of CD8+ T cells in alopecia areata. RNA extraction and reverse transcription yielded cDNA as sequencing template. Here immunoSEQ multiplex PCR was the method, and the copy in TCRdb shows in-frame clones only, minus some. The sample includes roughly 120,000 clones, roughly 50% of them seen just once. Treatment meaning: oral pan-JAK inhibitor, 5-10 mg twice daily. The sequenced sample was CD8+ T cells sorted from blood, obtained at week 24, from a patient treated with tofacitinib. Source of these receptors: a human donor with alopecia areata.

The V call is TRBV7-8, the J call TRBJ2-1, with TRBD2 matching over 10 bases. Trimming removed 6 bases from V and 0 bases from J; junction bases left unmatched: 14. Germline CDR1 is SGHVS and CDR2 is FQNEAQ. The CDR3 is 19 residues long. CDR3 sequence reads: CASSRGLAGDPSSYNEQFF. The CDR3 DNA is TGTGCCAGCAGTAGGGGGCTAGCGGGGGATCCGAGCTCCTACAATGAGCAGTTCTTC.

The V and J genes are TRBV9 and TRBJ2-2, with 7 positions matching TRBD1. This CDR3 has 13 amino acids. Germline V gene data show CDR1 as SGDLS and CDR2 as YYNGEE. The junction had 3 bases not matched to a gene; V was cut back by 3 bases and J by 7 bases. The chain's CDR3 is CASSATGSGELFF. CDR3 in DNA: TGTGCCAGCAGCGCGACAGGGAGCGGGGAGCTGTTTTTT.

About this clone itself: The same CDR3 arises from other DNA sequences in this sample as well. The chain combines TRBV29-1 with TRBJ1-1; 10 bases map to TRBD1. The length of the CDR3 is 14 residues. Germline V gene sequence: CDR1 SQVTM, CDR2 ANQGSEA. With V trimmed by 3 bases and J by 6 bases, 7 bases remained unmatched. CDR3 sequence (DNA): TGCAGCGTTGAGGACAGGGGGAAAACTTCTGAAGCTTTCTTT. This sequence encodes CSVEDRGKTSEAFF.

The J gene is TRBJ1-1, the V gene TRBV5-6; D is possibly TRBD1 (5 bases). The CDR3 is made up of 14 amino acids. Trimming took 3 bases from V and 1 from J, leaving 10 bases between them. Germline V gives CDR1 SGHDT, CDR2 YYEEEE. CDR3 protein: CASSWGTANTEAFF. In DNA form, the CDR3 reads TGTGCCAGCAGCTGGGGGACGGCGAACACTGAAGCTTTCTTT.

This clone was recorded only once. The rearrangement joins TRBV2 to TRBJ1-5; D remains ambiguous. Germline values: CDR1 SNHLY, CDR2 FYNNEI. Trimming cost V 6 bases and J 5 bases, with 8 bases left between them. This CDR3 is 12 amino acids long. CDR3 residues: CASSANDQPQHF. The DNA for the CDR3 is TGTGCCAGCAGCGCCAATGATCAGCCCCAGCATTTT.

CDR3 sequence (DNA): TGTGCCAGCAGTTTACGATCGGGGGAACAGCCCCAGCATTTT. Translation: CASSLRSGEQPQHF. The V gene is TRBV27, the J gene TRBJ1-5, with TRBD1 as a possible D gene (5 bases). Trimming shortened V by 2 bases and J by 7 bases, and 12 bases separated the two germline ends. Germline V gene sequence: CDR1 MNHEY, CDR2 SMNVEV (reference sequence). The length of the CDR3 is 14 residues.

The chain uses TRBV6-5 and TRBJ2-5, with D possibly being TRBD2 (5 bases). CDR3 size: 15 residues. Germline CDR1 MNHEY, CDR2 SVGAGI. V lost 0 bases and J lost 1, with 9 bases in between. In nucleotides, the CDR3 is TGTGCCAGCAGTTACTCGGGCGGACTCCAAGAGACCCAGTACTTC. Translating it yields CASSYSGGLQETQYF.

This clone is labeled as medium-sized. The chain recombines TRBV7-9 with TRBJ2-3; a weak D match, TRBD1 (6 bases). CDR1 and CDR2 (germline): SEHNR, FQNEAQ (reference sequence). With 5 bases removed from V and 5 bases from J, the gap between germline ends came to 20 bases. This CDR3 has 16 residues. The CDR3 DNA reads as TGTGCCAGCAGCCAACAGACAGGTCCCTGGATAGATACGCAGTATTTT. It encodes CASSQQTGPWIDTQYF.

This chain's CDR3 is CASSQTGELNTEAFF. The CDR3 DNA sequence: TGCGCCAGCAGCCAAACAGGGGAATTGAACACTGAAGCTTTCTTT. The chain uses TRBV4-1 and TRBJ1-1; 7 bases align to TRBD1. Germline V lookup: CDR1 MGHRA, CDR2 YSYEKL. V gave up 2 bases and J gave up 0 bases; unmatched junction bases: 3. CDR3 length: 15 residues.

The V call is TRBV30, the J call TRBJ2-7; D tentatively reads TRBD1 or TRBD2 (5 bases each). CDR3 length equals 14 residues. CDR1 is GTSNPN and CDR2 is SVGIG in the germline V gene (reference sequence). Between the trimmed V and J ends, which lost 4 bases and 4 bases, there was a span of 17 bases. The CDR3 is CAWNSGTTPYEQYF. CDR3 DNA sequence: TGTGCCTGGAATTCCGGGACCACCCCTTACGAGCAGTACTTC.

This rearrangement joins TRBV19 to TRBJ2-5; a possible D gene is TRBD2 (5 bases). Trimming shortened V by 5 bases and J by 5 bases, and 12 bases separated the two germline ends. Germline V gives CDR1 LNHDA, CDR2 SQIVND (reference sequence). This CDR3 is 13 amino acids long. The CDR3 DNA follows: TGTGCCAGTAGTCCTAGGCGGGTGGAGACCCAGTACTTC. Translated: CASSPRRVETQYF.

The chain uses TRBV13 and TRBJ1-3; D is possibly TRBD1 (5 bases). The ends were cut back, 5 bases at V and 4 bases at J, with 21 bases in the middle. This CDR3 is 17 amino acids long. Germline values: CDR1 PRHDT, CDR2 FYEKMQ (reference sequence). The CDR3, as DNA: TGTGCCAGCAGCCGAACGAAGGGACCGGCAGACGGAAACACCATATATTTT. Translation gives CASSRTKGPADGNTIYF.

The rearrangement uses TRBV5-6 and TRBJ2-7; 8 nucleotides align to TRBD1. Trimming at V came to 2 bases and at J to 4 bases, leaving 5 bases not matched to a gene. The V gene's germline CDR1 is SGHDT and CDR2 YYEEEE. This CDR3 spans 14 amino acids. DNA of the CDR3: TGTGCCAGCAGCTTCGGAGACAGGGGATACGAGCAGTACTTC. Its protein product is CASSFGDRGYEQYF.

The J gene is TRBJ1-1, the V gene TRBV2; tentative D call: TRBD1 (5 bases). This CDR3 has 15 residues. The V and J ends lost 6 bases and 5 bases respectively, with 19 bases between them. Germline V lookup: CDR1 SNHLY, CDR2 FYNNEI. The CDR3 DNA is TGTGCCAGCAGAGTAGGTTCAGGGCTCGGGACTGAAGCTTTCTTT. The encoded protein is CASRVGSGLGTEAFF. Using reference TRBV2 and TRBJ1-1 for the parts outside the CDR3, the full variable domain is EPEVTQTPSHQVTQMGQEVILRCVPISNHLYFYWYRQILGQKVEFLVSFYNNEISEKSEIFDDQFSVERPDGSNFTLKIRSTKLEDSAMYFCASRVGSGLGTEAFFGQGTRLTVV.

This clone showed up many times. The chain carries TRBV13 and TRBJ1-1; D not resolved. This CDR3 spans 15 amino acids. The V gene lost 1 base and the J gene lost 3 bases, with 12 bases spanning the gap. Germline CDR1 PRHDT, CDR2 FYEKMQ (reference sequence). The CDR3 coding sequence is TGTGCCAGCAGCTTAGTAGGGAATTTGGACACTGAAGCTTTCTTT. It specifies CASSLVGNLDTEAFF.

The chain couples TRBV7-9 to TRBJ2-7; either TRBD1 or TRBD2 may supply D (5 bases each). This CDR3 comprises 15 residues. Trimming shortened V by 0 bases and J by 2 bases, and 11 bases separated the two germline ends. Germline loops: CDR1 SEHNR, CDR2 FQNEAQ (reference sequence). The CDR3 loop is CASSLAGTLPYEQYF. CDR3 nucleotide sequence: TGTGCCAGCAGCTTAGCCGGGACCTTGCCCTACGAGCAGTACTTC.

This sequence joins TRBV4-1 and TRBJ2-4; 8 bases align to TRBD1. This CDR3 has 16 residues. Looked up from germline, CDR1 is MGHRA and CDR2 is YSYEKL. V shed 3 bases, J shed 0 bases, and the junction held 4 bases outside the gene matches. The CDR3 DNA reads TGCGCCAGCAGCCAGAAACAGGGGGTAGCCAAAAACATTCAGTACTTC. This encodes CASSQKQGVAKNIQYF.

The rearrangement links TRBV27 to TRBJ2-1; no firm D call. This CDR3 has 12 residues. V was trimmed by 4 bases and J by 5 bases, leaving 6 bases between them. The germline CDR1 and CDR2 sequences are MNHEY and SMNVEV (reference sequence). Written as DNA, the CDR3 is TGTGCCAGCAGTTCGGGCCACAATGAGCAGTTCTTC. It codes for CASSSGHNEQFF.